Given below is one T cell receptor beta chain in context. What antigen it recognizes has not been identified. No per-base quality is available; no much larger clone lies one base away. This entry belongs to a study of CD8 T cells in Susac syndrome (dated by TCRdb to between 2018 and 2021). Study-wide context: Of the Susac syndrome patients who were sequenced, eight were in clinical remission while six had clinically active disease. At blood withdrawal, Susac syndrome patients were therapy-naive, treated with corticosteroids (with IVIg additionally given to some), or treated with IVIg alone. Repertoire sequencing was used to test whether CD8+ T cell activation and differentiation in Susac syndrome was antigen driven.

Overall results and qualifications from the work: The number of individuals in the TCR sequencing and HLA analysis was acknowledged as relatively small. In patients with Susac syndrome, the CD4+ T cell repertoire showed no detectable clonal expansion.

Counted from cysteine to phenylalanine, this CDR3 has 17 amino acids. The only DNA kept is the CDR3, 51 bases in frame from the first base. The trim is 0 bases for V and 8 bases for J, with a gap of 23 bases between the germline ends. CDR1 and CDR2 are drawn from the germline V gene: SGHDT, YYEEEE. RNA was extracted using the RNeasy kit, and roughly 0.5 to 1 microgram was reverse transcribed with random hexamers. The immunoSEQ multiplex PCR assay, covering 54 Vbeta and 13 Jbeta segments, was used to amplify TCR beta CDR3 regions. PCR amplification bias was corrected by using a synthetic template baseline for primer optimization and computational correction. The original methods were these. Reads were annotated to V, D and J genes per IMGT and analyzed with immunoSEQ Analyzer, keeping only productive sequences. To calculate clonality, Shannon entropy was normalized by log2 of the number of productive unique sequences and then subtracted from one. For each patient and control, public and private clones were evaluated among the 100 most prevalent clones. Clones were defined as Susac-specific if absent from the healthy and MS cohorts, from around 1,000 published viral clones and from other ImmuneACCESS disease sequences. The raw public reads went through TCRdb reprocessing: fastp at Q25, MiXCR clone calling, in-frame beta chains kept. Each CDR3 protein appears once, grouped with its most common genes and DNA. It is TCRdb's table, rather than the study itself, that gives the V and J calls and clone size. Here the sample has about 150,000 distinct CDR3 sequences; approximately 95% occur a single time. Of the sample, about 0.16% falls within the top ten clones.

High-throughput TCR beta sequencing profiled peripheral blood CD8+ and CD4+ T cells from healthy donors, Susac syndrome patients and multiple sclerosis patients. Susac syndrome patients met recently defined diagnostic criteria for definite or probable disease. CD8+ TEMRA cells were enriched by FACS, while bulk CD8+ and CD4+ T cells were purified by magnetic negative isolation. Blood was drawn into EDTA tubes, processed within 24 hours, and PBMCs were isolated by density gradient centrifugation. PBMCs intended for TCR sequencing were cryopreserved in liquid nitrogen and were subsequently thawed in a 37 degrees C water bath. A purity of at least 90% was achieved for sorted or isolated CD4+, CD8+ and CD8+ TEMRA cells.

The sequenced sample was CD4+ T cells from PBMCs. This chain is built from TRBV5-6 and TRBJ1-2; TRBD1 might be the D gene, on 5 matching bases. The clonotype comes from a human donor with Susac syndrome. CDR3 sequence: CASSLAGGRQLVGGYTF. Here is the DNA: TGTGCCAGCAGCTTGGCCGGGGGACGTCAGTTGGTAGGAGGCTACACCTTC.